A single sample gave rise to the 28 T cell receptor beta chains below, sequenced in a study of graft-versus-host responses after intestinal transplantation. Antigens of these TCRs are unknown. Only in-frame clones appear in the TCRdb table, and some are missing; sequencing was by immunoSEQ multiplex PCR. The sample holds more than 65,000 clones; about 89% are singletons and the top ten take approximately 0.34%. The material was unstimulated CD4+ T cells sorted from spleen or lymph node cells, obtained before intestinal transplant. The receptors here all came from a human donor who received an intestinal transplant.

V usage is TRBV29-1 and J usage is TRBJ2-7; 10 positions match TRBD1. CDR1 and CDR2 (germline): SQVTM, ANQGSEA. The CDR3 length is 14 residues. The junction had 11 bases not matched to a gene; V was cut back by 6 bases and J by 6 bases. In DNA, the CDR3 is TGCAGCGTGCTCACGACAGGGGGCCCTGGCGAGCAGTACTTC. This codes for CSVLTTGGPGEQYF.

The chain links TRBV18 to TRBJ1-2, with D possibly matching TRBD1 (6 bases). This CDR3 region has 14 residues. Germline CDR1 is KGHSH and CDR2 is LQKENI. The V and J ends lost 4 bases and 3 bases respectively, with 12 bases between them. The CDR3 protein is CASSHTDSYYGYTF. CDR3 nucleotides: TGTGCCAGCTCACATACGGACAGCTACTATGGCTACACCTTC.

The chain couples TRBV5-1 to TRBJ2-7, with 7 bases fitting TRBD1. The ends lost 4 bases at V and 4 bases at J; junction bases unmatched: 11. CDR3 length equals 15 residues. Germline values: CDR1 SGHRS, CDR2 YFSETQ. CDR3 sequence reads: CASSRDSTMGYEQYF. CDR3 DNA: TGCGCCAGCAGCCGGGACAGTACGATGGGTTACGAGCAGTACTTC.

This clone was found once. The rearrangement links TRBV28 to TRBJ2-7, with D maybe TRBD2 (6 bases). CDR1 and CDR2 (germline): MDHEN, SYDVKM. This CDR3 contains 14 residues. V was cut by 6 bases and J by 2 bases, with 14 bases left in between. The CDR3 reads CASRGGIVTYEQYF. The CDR3 DNA sequence: TGTGCCAGCAGGGGCGGGATCGTAACCTACGAGCAGTACTTC.

This clone was counted a few times. The V and J genes are TRBV6-5 and TRBJ2-7; D perhaps matches TRBD2 (5 bases). The germline V gene encodes CDR1 MNHEY and CDR2 SVGAGI. Trimming removed 7 bases from V and 1 base from J, with 11 bases in between. This CDR3 has 13 residues. This CDR3 is CASTPPGSYEQYF. CDR3 sequence (DNA): TGTGCCAGCACCCCCCCGGGGTCCTACGAGCAGTACTTC.

The gene calls are TRBV7-3 and TRBJ1-5; 7 bases align to TRBD1. This CDR3 region has 16 residues. Germline CDR1 is SGHTA and CDR2 is FQGTGA. The V segment lost 2 bases and the J segment 7 bases; nucleotides outside the gene matches: 11. This chain's CDR3 is CASSLHSGLTGQPQHF. CDR3 coding DNA: TGTGCCAGCAGCTTACATAGTGGCCTGACAGGGCAGCCCCAGCATTTT.

The chain has TRBV2 and TRBJ1-5, with D unresolved. The CDR3 loop spans 15 amino acids. Germline values: CDR1 SNHLY, CDR2 FYNNEI. Deletions cut 5 bases from V and 2 bases from J, with 13 bases between. The DNA for the CDR3 is TGTGCCAGCAGTTCGACCCGAGGAGGCAATCAGCCCCAGCATTTT. Amino acid sequence: CASSSTRGGNQPQHF.

The CDR3 DNA sequence: TGTGCCAGCAGCCCTAGGACTAGCGGGACGGGCCGCTACAATGAGCAGTTCTTC. Translating gives CASSPRTSGTGRYNEQFF. This chain joins TRBV4-2 and TRBJ2-1, with 12 bases lining up with TRBD2. The V segment lost 4 bases and the J segment 3 bases; nucleotides outside the gene matches: 10. Germline V gene sequence: CDR1 LGHNA, CDR2 YNFKEQ. The CDR3 length is 18 residues.

V usage is TRBV5-1 and J usage is TRBJ2-3; TRBD1 agrees at 8 bases. Trimming at V came to 2 bases and at J to 6 bases, leaving 5 bases not matched to a gene. This CDR3 spans 14 amino acids. Germline assignment: CDR1 SGHRS and CDR2 YFSETQ. In DNA, the CDR3 is TGCGCCAGCAGCTTTTCAGGGGGCGGGGATACGCAGTATTTT. It translates to CASSFSGGGDTQYF.

This rearrangement joins TRBV9 to TRBJ2-2; a possible D gene is TRBD2 (6 bases). Between the trimmed V and J ends, which lost 3 bases and 8 bases, there was a span of 17 bases. This CDR3 has 15 amino acids. Germline CDR1 SGDLS, CDR2 YYNGEE. The CDR3 reads CASSAQGLATGELFF. Written as DNA, the CDR3 is TGTGCCAGCAGCGCGCAGGGACTGGCAACGGGGGAGCTGTTTTTT.

This clone was counted between two and nine times. This sequence joins TRBV7-8 and TRBJ2-5; D uncertain. V dropped 1 base and J dropped 5 bases, with 8 bases sitting between them. The germline gives CDR1 SGHVS, CDR2 FQNEAQ. This CDR3 comprises 13 residues. The CDR3 sequence: CASSLVFGETQYF. CDR3 in DNA: TGTGCCAGCAGCTTAGTGTTCGGGGAGACCCAGTACTTC.

The rearrangement joins TRBV5-1 to TRBJ2-1, with D tentatively TRBD1 (5 bases). CDR3 size: 15 residues. Trimming pared 4 bases from V and 2 bases from J, leaving 13 bases between. Germline loops: CDR1 SGHRS, CDR2 YFSETQ. The chain's CDR3 is CASSQPRQPYNEQFF. The DNA of the CDR3 is TGCGCCAGCAGCCAGCCCCGACAGCCCTACAATGAGCAGTTCTTC.

This clone has just one count. This chain uses TRBV5-1 with TRBJ1-1; D ambiguous. Germline V gives CDR1 SGHRS, CDR2 YFSETQ. The CDR3 spans 14 residues. V lost 2 bases and J lost 5, with 13 bases in between. CDR3: CASSLGSEGTEAFF. The CDR3 DNA follows: TGCGCCAGCAGCTTAGGCTCGGAGGGAACTGAAGCTTTCTTT.

CDR3 amino acids: CASTDSSNQPQHF. The CDR3 DNA sequence: TGTGCCAGCACCGACAGTAGCAATCAGCCCCAGCATTTT. The J gene is TRBJ1-5, the V gene TRBV28, with D possibly TRBD1 on 5 matching bases. Per the germline V gene, CDR1 is MDHEN and CDR2 is SYDVKM. This CDR3 region has 13 residues. V was pared by 7 bases and J by 0 bases, with 7 bases between. The full variable domain, rest sourced from reference TRBV28 and TRBJ1-5, is DVKVTQSSRYLVKRTGEKVFLECVQDMDHENMFWYRQDPGLGLRLIYFSYDVKMKEKGDIPEGYSVSREKKERFSLILESASTNQTSMYLCASTDSSNQPQHFGDGTRLSIL.

The CDR3 loop reads CASSLDGTNYEQYF. The CDR3 region has the DNA TGTGCCAGCAGCTTAGATGGGACAAACTACGAGCAGTACTTC. The V gene is TRBV7-2, the J gene TRBJ2-7, with a possible D match to TRBD1 (6 bases). Between the trimmed V and J ends, which lost 1 base and 3 bases, there was a span of 10 bases. Germline V CDR1 and CDR2: SGHTA, FQGNSA. The CDR3 spans 14 residues.

The chain links TRBV5-1 to TRBJ2-6; a weak D match, TRBD2 (5 bases). This CDR3 spans 15 amino acids. V lost 2 bases to trimming and J lost 3 bases, with 9 bases between them. Per the germline V gene, CDR1 is SGHRS and CDR2 is YFSETQ. In DNA form, the CDR3 reads TGCGCCAGCAGCTTCGGGGTGGTTGGGGCCAACGTCCTGACTTTC. Translated, it gives CASSFGVVGANVLTF.

This chain links TRBV29-1 with TRBJ2-5, with 9 nucleotides matching TRBD1. Germline V CDR1 and CDR2: SQVTM, ANQGSEA. The CDR3 is made up of 16 amino acids. V dropped 3 bases and J dropped 4; count of bases not matched to a gene: 12. The CDR3 reads CSVDRTGGLMGETQYF. Written as DNA, the CDR3 is TGCAGCGTTGATCGTACAGGGGGCCTTATGGGAGAGACCCAGTACTTC.

The rearrangement joins TRBV19 to TRBJ1-5, with 7 bases lining up with TRBD1. The germline V gene encodes CDR1 LNHDA and CDR2 SQIVND (reference sequence). V shed 2 bases, J shed 0 bases, and the junction held 4 bases outside the gene matches. The length of the CDR3 is 16 residues. The CDR3 DNA sequence: TGTGCCAGTAGTATACGACAGGGACCTAGCAATCAGCCCCAGCATTTT. Translated, it gives CASSIRQGPSNQPQHF.

The gene calls are TRBV7-2 and TRBJ2-7; 8 nucleotides line up with TRBD2. CDR3 length: 15 residues. Trimming cost V 6 bases and J 2 bases; bases outside gene matches: 9. The germline CDR1 and CDR2 sequences are SGHTA and FQGNSA. The CDR3 here is CASRPGGGRTYEQYF. The CDR3 bases are TGTGCCAGCAGGCCGGGGGGCGGGAGGACCTACGAGCAGTACTTC.

The rearrangement links TRBV28 to TRBJ2-5; 7 nucleotides align to TRBD1. The J call may not be correct, given that the DNA end is closer to TRBJ2-7. Germline assignment: CDR1 MDHEN and CDR2 SYDVKM. The CDR3 runs to 15 residues. The CDR3, as DNA: TGTGCCAGCAGTCAAGATACGACAGGGACCTACGAGCAGTACTTC. Protein: CASSQDTTGTYEQYF.

This chain links TRBV27 with TRBJ2-7; TRBD2 matches at 12 bases. Germline assignment: CDR1 MNHEY and CDR2 SMNVEV (reference sequence). After removal of 8 bases from V and 3 bases from J, the junction contained 8 bases not matched to a gene. The CDR3 spans 15 residues. The CDR3 coding sequence is TGTGCCAGCCGACTAGCGGGGGCCGGATTCTACGAGCAGTACTTC. Its protein product is CASRLAGAGFYEQYF.

The V gene is TRBV5-4, the J gene TRBJ2-3; D gene uncertain. Germline lookup yields CDR1 SGHNT and CDR2 YYREEE (reference sequence). The V gene lost 0 bases and the J gene lost 1 base, with 6 bases spanning the gap. The CDR3 consists of 14 residues. Here the CDR3 reads CASSLVRGTDTQYF. The CDR3 DNA sequence: TGTGCCAGCAGCTTGGTACGGGGCACAGATACGCAGTATTTT.

The chain links TRBV18 to TRBJ2-7; 7 positions agree with TRBD1. This CDR3 is built from 15 residues. Germline V gene lookup returns CDR1 KGHSH and CDR2 LQKENI. Unmatched junction bases numbered 9, after V lost 6 bases and J lost 1 base. This CDR3 is CASSPDRELSYEQYF. The CDR3 DNA is TGTGCCAGCTCTCCCGACAGGGAGTTGTCCTACGAGCAGTACTTC.

The chain combines TRBV7-9 with TRBJ2-5; weak D call: TRBD2 (6 bases). Trimming shortened V by 3 bases and J by 7 bases, and 12 bases separated the two germline ends. There are 13 residues in the CDR3. Germline assignment: CDR1 SEHNR and CDR2 FQNEAQ (reference sequence). In DNA form, the CDR3 reads TGTGCCAGCAGCTTTGGGGAGGTGGGGACCCAGTACTTC. It translates to CASSFGEVGTQYF.

V and J are TRBV4-1 and TRBJ1-2, with a possible D match to TRBD1 (6 bases). V shed 1 base and J shed 5 bases, with 14 bases lying between them. Germline CDR1 is MGHRA and CDR2 is YSYEKL. This CDR3 spans 15 amino acids. CDR3 nucleotides: TGCGCCAGCAGCCAAGCCCCCCTGCAGGGGTATGGCTACACCTTC. Protein product: CASSQAPLQGYGYTF.

This chain connects TRBV27 to TRBJ2-1, with 10 bases fitting TRBD2. The CDR3 is 15 amino acids. Germline values: CDR1 MNHEY, CDR2 SMNVEV (reference sequence). V trimming: 8 bases; J trimming: 7 bases; junction bases outside the gene matches: 11. This CDR3 is CASRATGLAWNEQFF. Written as DNA, the CDR3 is TGTGCCAGCCGTGCCACGGGACTAGCGTGGAATGAGCAGTTCTTC.

The V call is TRBV7-9, the J call TRBJ1-3, with D hard to call. The germline CDR1 and CDR2 sequences are SEHNR and FQNEAQ (reference sequence). The CDR3 runs 14 residues. The ends were cut back, 4 bases at V and 0 bases at J, with 7 bases in the middle. CDR3 coding DNA: TGTGCCAGCAGCTCCCAGATCTCTGGAAACACCATATATTTT. This codes for CASSSQISGNTIYF.

The chain employs TRBV6-1 and TRBJ2-3, with 9 bases fitting TRBD2. This CDR3 contains 14 residues. J was trimmed by 3 bases and V by 7 bases; bases with no gene match: 5. Germline V gene sequence: CDR1 MNHNS, CDR2 SASEGT. The CDR3 sequence: CASTRGLATDTQYF. CDR3 nucleotides: TGTGCCAGCACCCGGGGACTAGCTACAGATACGCAGTATTTT.